Each of the 19 T cell receptor beta chains below was sequenced from the same sample in a study of blood T cell repertoires in COVID-19. Data came from immunoSEQ multiplex PCR; TCRdb stores just in-frame clones and leaves some out. Of about 270,000 clones detected, around 90% appear once; the ten largest clones hold less than 3.5%. The sequencing input was PBMCs or T cells enriched from blood (not recorded which). Receptors originate from a man between 35 and 55 years old who had been exposed to COVID-19.

The count of this clone is one. The CDR3, as DNA: TGCGCCAGCAGCCAGATGGAGGTTACGGAGCAGTTCTTC. This sequence encodes CASSQMEVTEQFF. The V call is TRBV4-1, the J call TRBJ2-1; D perhaps matches TRBD2 (5 bases). CDR3 length equals 13 residues. Germline-derived CDR1 and CDR2 are MGHRA and YSYEKL. V was shortened by 3 bases and J by 10 bases, with 13 bases between the two germline ends.

The chain uses TRBV12-3 or TRBV12-4 and TRBJ1-5, with 7 nucleotides matching TRBD1. The CDR3 covers 13 residues. Losses at the gene ends were 3 bases for V and 7 bases for J; bases not matched to a gene: 3. Here the CDR3 reads CASSFRQGQPQHF. DNA for the CDR3: TGTGCCAGCAGTTTTCGACAGGGCCAGCCCCAGCATTTT.

The chain couples TRBV6-6 to TRBJ2-2, with 8 bases matching TRBD1. V was clipped by 5 bases and J by 1 base; unmatched bases: 15. The CDR3 covers 19 residues. The germline V gene encodes CDR1 MNHNY and CDR2 SVGAGI (reference sequence). The CDR3 reads CASSPSSGLRGRNTGELFF. DNA for the CDR3: TGTGCCAGCAGTCCGAGTTCCGGACTCAGGGGGCGGAACACCGGGGAGCTGTTTTTT.

This chain uses TRBV19 with TRBJ2-1; the match to TRBD2 covers 13 bases. The germline V gene encodes CDR1 LNHDA and CDR2 SQIVND (reference sequence). This CDR3 spans 17 amino acids. The trim removed 7 bases at V and 12 bases at J, leaving 18 bases unmatched. CDR3 loop: CASTFSSGTSGIWGQFF. The CDR3 coding sequence is TGTGCCAGTACCTTTTCCTCGGGGACTAGCGGGATTTGGGGGCAGTTCTTC.

The rearrangement links TRBV6-2 or TRBV6-3 to TRBJ2-5, with 8 bases fitting TRBD2. The V and J ends lost 4 bases and 2 bases, in that order; junction bases with no gene match: 15. The germline V gene encodes CDR1 MNHEY and CDR2 SVGEGT. The CDR3 extends over 18 amino acids. CDR3 DNA sequence: TGTGCCAGCAGTTTACGGGGGGGTGAAAAGGTGGAACAAGAGACCCAGTACTTC. This codes for CASSLRGGEKVEQETQYF.

The chain employs TRBV2 and TRBJ2-7; D is possibly TRBD1 (7 bases). This CDR3 has 14 amino acids. The germline V gene has CDR1 SNHLY and CDR2 FYNNEI. With 3 bases removed from V and 7 bases from J, the gap between germline ends came to 16 bases. In DNA form, the CDR3 reads TGTGCCAGCAGTGATTCAGGGGGGCAGGGGGAGCAGTACTTC. Its translation: CASSDSGGQGEQYF.

The chain uses TRBV7-9 and TRBJ2-5; 15 bases fit TRBD2. Germline V gives CDR1 SEHNR, CDR2 FQNEAQ (reference sequence). The trim removed 6 bases at V and 5 bases at J, leaving 10 bases unmatched. CDR3 length equals 17 residues. The CDR3 here is CASSHGLAGGPGETQYF. CDR3 bases: TGTGCCAGCAGTCACGGACTAGCGGGAGGGCCAGGGGAGACCCAGTACTTC.

The chain joins TRBV7-9 to TRBJ2-3; 12 bases match TRBD2. J lost 5 bases, V lost 4 bases, and 1 base had no gene match. CDR1 is SEHNR and CDR2 is FQNEAQ in the germline V gene (reference sequence). The CDR3 totals 14 residues. The CDR3 DNA follows: TGTGCCAGCAGCTCGGGACTAGCGGGAGATACGCAGTATTTT. Its protein is CASSSGLAGDTQYF.

The V call is TRBV27, the J call TRBJ1-1; TRBD1 matches at 7 bases. The CDR3 is 14 amino acids. Per the germline V gene, CDR1 is MNHEY and CDR2 is SMNVEV (reference sequence). V shed 1 base, J shed 4 bases, and the junction held 3 bases outside the gene matches. CDR3 region: CASSLLGGVTEAFF. The DNA of the CDR3 is TGTGCCAGCAGTTTATTAGGGGGCGTCACTGAAGCTTTCTTT.

The rearrangement uses TRBV18 and TRBJ1-1, with a possible D match to TRBD1 (5 bases). The CDR3 contains 14 residues. Deletions cut 6 bases from V and 4 bases from J, with 15 bases between. CDR1 KGHSH and CDR2 LQKENI come from the germline V gene. CDR3 nucleotides: TGTGCCAGCTCCCCCCAGGGTAAGGGCACTGAAGCTTTCTTT. This codes for CASSPQGKGTEAFF. Together with reference TRBV18 and TRBJ1-1, the CDR3 gives the full variable domain: NAGVMQNPRHLVRRRGQEARLRCSPMKGHSHVYWYRQLPEEGLKFMVYLQKENIIDESGMPKERFSAEFPKEGPSILRIQQVVRGDSAAYFCASSPQGKGTEAFFGQGTRLTVV.

The chain recombines TRBV28 with TRBJ2-7; 10 nucleotides match TRBD2. In germline, CDR1 is MDHEN, CDR2 SYDVKM. V trimming: 8 bases; J trimming: 4 bases; junction bases outside the gene matches: 8. The CDR3 runs to 14 residues. CDR3 bases: TGTGCCAGCTTAGTAGCGGGAGGTGGGTACGAGCAGTACTTC. It is translated as CASLVAGGGYEQYF.

On this clone: The junction differs from germline at one of its ends, possibly a read error. The rearrangement uses TRBV24-1 and TRBJ2-1, with 7 bases fitting TRBD2. Germline V gene sequence: CDR1 KGHDR, CDR2 SFDVKD. The CDR3 extends over 16 amino acids. Here the CDR3 DNA reads TGTTCCACCAGTGATTCAGGCGGGAGAGTCGGAGGGGAGCAGTTCTTC. Amino acids: CSTSDSGGRVGGEQFF.

The V call is TRBV6-1, the J call TRBJ1-5; D is unresolved. Trimming stripped 1 base from V and 4 bases from J, with 11 bases between. The CDR3 has 15 residues. The germline CDR1 and CDR2 sequences are MNHNS and SASEGT. The CDR3 DNA reads TGTGCCAGCAGTGAAGGGCGGGCAGTTAATCAGCCCCAGCATTTT. Translating gives CASSEGRAVNQPQHF.

This chain connects TRBV18 to TRBJ1-6; D remains ambiguous. This CDR3 is built from 16 residues. V gave up 1 base and J gave up 7 bases, with 14 bases separating them. Per germline, CDR1 KGHSH and CDR2 LQKENI. The CDR3 coding sequence is TGTGCCAGCTCACCACAGGGAGGAGAAGGAAATTCACCCCTCCACTTT. This codes for CASSPQGGEGNSPLHF.

This clone was seen a few times. The rearrangement joins TRBV11-3 to TRBJ2-5; unclear D gene. Germline V CDR1 and CDR2: SGHNT, YENEEA. Deletions cut 3 bases from V and 2 bases from J, with 10 bases between. This CDR3 is 14 amino acids long. The CDR3 DNA sequence: TGTGCCAGCAGCTTCTTCGGAGATCAAGAGACCCAGTACTTC. Translated: CASSFFGDQETQYF.

For this clone: Other nucleotide sequences from this sample produce the same CDR3. This chain uses TRBV7-5 with TRBJ1-5; the D segment call TRBD1 is taken from the table without a DNA check. TRBV7-5 is a pseudogene locus. This CDR3 region has 14 residues. DNA for the CDR3: TGTGTCAGAAGCTTGGGGACACCGAATCAGCCCCAGCATTTT. It translates to CVRSLGTPNQPQHF.

The rearrangement joins TRBV7-8 to TRBJ2-2, with D hard to call. V was clipped by 7 bases and J by 1 base, with 13 bases between them. This CDR3 is 15 amino acids long. Germline values: CDR1 SGHVS, CDR2 FQNEAQ. CDR3 amino acids: CASIFLLGNTGELFF. CDR3 sequence (DNA): TGTGCCAGCATTTTTCTGCTCGGGAACACCGGGGAGCTGTTTTTT.

The chain recombines TRBV9 with TRBJ1-5, with 7 bases fitting TRBD1. The V gene end was trimmed by 0 bases and the J gene end by 3 bases; junction bases not matched to a gene: 3. Germline V gene data show CDR1 as SGDLS and CDR2 as YYNGEE. The CDR3 is 15 residues long. The CDR3 here is CASSVGDSNNQPQHF. Here the CDR3 DNA reads TGTGCCAGCAGCGTAGGGGACAGCAACAATCAGCCCCAGCATTTT.

The chain links TRBV19 to TRBJ1-1; maybe TRBD1 (6 bases). This CDR3 comprises 13 residues. Germline loops: CDR1 LNHDA, CDR2 SQIVND (reference sequence). Trimming left V 7 bases short and J 4 bases short, with 13 bases between. The CDR3 here is CASNHQGFTEAFF. The CDR3 region has the DNA TGTGCCAGTAATCATCAGGGGTTCACTGAAGCTTTCTTT.